The clone carrying this T cell receptor beta chain was picked up a small number of times. Its antigen is not known. Sequencing of DNA taken from cultured CD4+ T cells relied on the Oncomine TCR Beta short-read assay. The template was genomic DNA from cultured CD4+ T cells. TCRdb reprocessed the PCR reads with MiXCR, giving one entry per CDR3 protein. The repertoire holds 10,000 to 15,000 distinct CDR3 sequences, with approximately 74% as singletons. This record comes from a study of vaccination and CD4 T cells after COVID-19. Background on the study: Convalescent donors: six male, four female; seven Caucasian, two Asian, one multiracial, two Hispanic.

Study findings and constraints: Post-vaccination reactive clonotypes (median roughly 35) did not differ significantly from post-infection (around 19).

Stated treatment: roughly 11-day PBMC culture with coronavirus spike peptide pools or control peptides (ViraFEST assay). Looked up from germline, CDR1 is KGHSH and CDR2 is LQKENI. Trimming removed 5 bases at V and 4 bases at J, with 20 bases between. The CDR3 has 16 amino acids. The chain has TRBV18 and TRBJ1-2; D perhaps matches TRBD1 (6 bases). The clonotype was recovered from a human donor who received a COVID-19 vaccine. The sample consisted of CD4+ T cells from blood, cultured in vitro, taken after SARS-CoV-2 vaccination. This CDR3 is CASSTQGQGKGYGYTF. The DNA for the CDR3 is TGTGCCAGCTCAACCCAGGGCCAGGGGAAAGGCTATGGCTACACCTTC.